The 27 T cell receptor beta chains below were found in one sample sequenced in a study of graft-versus-host responses after intestinal transplantation. These TCRs' antigens remain unknown. Generated by immunoSEQ multiplex PCR, the TCRdb table keeps only in-frame clones and is missing some. The table shows about 120,000 clones, with 90% occurring only once. Sequences were derived from unstimulated CD4+ T cells sorted from spleen or lymph node cells, sampled before intestinal transplant. The source is a human donor who received an intestinal transplant.

The table lists this clone with a few counts. V usage is TRBV6-5 and J usage is TRBJ2-7; 7 bases align to TRBD1. CDR1 MNHEY and CDR2 SVGAGI come from the germline V gene. With 2 bases clipped from V and 1 base from J, the junction kept 2 bases outside the gene matches. The CDR3 consists of 14 residues. CDR3 sequence: CASSYTGQSYEQYF. The CDR3 DNA is TGTGCCAGCAGTTACACGGGACAGTCCTACGAGCAGTACTTC.

The rearrangement links TRBV5-5 to TRBJ2-7, with 7 bases lining up with TRBD1. V shed 2 bases, J shed 3 bases, and the junction held 8 bases outside the gene matches. The length of the CDR3 is 15 residues. The germline gives CDR1 SGHKS, CDR2 YYEKEE (reference sequence). This CDR3 is CASSLSGTDIYEQYF. CDR3 nucleotide sequence: TGTGCCAGCAGCTTATCCGGGACAGACATCTACGAGCAGTACTTC.

The CDR3, as DNA: TGTGCCAGCTCACCATTAGGTAGCGGGAACACCGGGGAGCTGTTTTTT. It is translated as CASSPLGSGNTGELFF. The chain couples TRBV18 to TRBJ2-2; D is perhaps TRBD2 (6 bases). The CDR3 has 16 amino acids. Looked up from germline, CDR1 is KGHSH and CDR2 is LQKENI. V lost 2 bases and J 1 base, leaving 11 bases between the germline ends.

DNA for the CDR3: TGTGCCAGCAGCATCAGACTAGCGGGAGAAACCGGGGAGCTGTTTTTT. It specifies CASSIRLAGETGELFF. The gene calls are TRBV11-2 and TRBJ2-2; 12 bases map to TRBD2. CDR3 length equals 16 residues. The germline V gene has CDR1 SGHAT and CDR2 FQNNGV. Germline trimming cut 5 bases from V and 5 bases from J; bases unmatched to any gene: 6.

The chain is built from TRBV19 and TRBJ2-2; possible D gene TRBD2, 6 bases. V was cut by 6 bases and J by 0 bases, with 11 bases left in between. The CDR3 covers 15 residues. Germline V lookup: CDR1 LNHDA, CDR2 SQIVND (reference sequence). DNA for the CDR3: TGTGCCAGTAGAATCGGGAGTTCGAACACCGGGGAGCTGTTTTTT. It codes for CASRIGSSNTGELFF.

This clone was observed once. The chain employs TRBV7-9 and TRBJ2-3, with 7 positions matching TRBD2. Germline V gives CDR1 SEHNR, CDR2 FQNEAQ (reference sequence). The CDR3 runs to 16 residues. The J segment lost 3 bases and the V segment lost 1 base, leaving 7 bases of the junction unmatched. The CDR3 loop is CASSLGRQGGTDTQYF. The CDR3 nucleotides read TGTGCCAGCAGCTTAGGCCGCCAGGGAGGGACAGATACGCAGTATTTT.

The chain employs TRBV5-1 and TRBJ2-6, with 7 bases fitting TRBD2. This CDR3 comprises 15 residues. Germline V gene sequence: CDR1 SGHRS, CDR2 YFSETQ. V shed 6 bases, J shed 2 bases, and the junction held 5 bases outside the gene matches. The CDR3 coding sequence is TGCGCCAGCAACGATGCGGGAGCTGGGGCCAACGTCCTGACTTTC. It yields the protein CASNDAGAGANVLTF.

The genes are TRBV18 and TRBJ2-3; TRBD2 agrees at 11 bases. Trimming at V came to 2 bases and at J to 2 bases, leaving 9 bases not matched to a gene. The CDR3 consists of 18 residues. CDR1 is KGHSH, CDR2 LQKENI, per germline. CDR3 in amino acids: CASSPEWASGGTTDTQYF. As DNA, the CDR3 is TGTGCCAGCTCACCAGAGTGGGCTAGCGGGGGGACCACAGATACGCAGTATTTT.

The rearrangement uses TRBV6-1 and TRBJ1-2, with 9 bases fitting TRBD1. This CDR3 contains 13 residues. From germline, CDR1 is MNHNS and CDR2 SASEGT. V dropped 4 bases and J dropped 7; count of bases not matched to a gene: 4. The CDR3 reads CASSGDRAGGYTF. CDR3 coding DNA: TGTGCCAGCAGTGGGGACAGGGCGGGTGGCTACACCTTC.

The rearrangement uses TRBV7-9 and TRBJ1-6; D is unresolved. Germline CDR1 SEHNR, CDR2 FQNEAQ (reference sequence). V lost 1 base, J lost 7 bases, and 8 bases lay in between. This CDR3 is 14 amino acids long. The CDR3 DNA reads as TGTGCCAGCAGCTTAGTGGGCAGCAATTCACCCCTCCACTTT. It encodes CASSLVGSNSPLHF.

This chain links TRBV2 with TRBJ2-2, with a weak D call TRBD1 (5 bases). Trimming removed 7 bases from V and 3 bases from J, with 24 bases in between. Germline V gene lookup returns CDR1 SNHLY and CDR2 FYNNEI. The CDR3 totals 18 residues. The CDR3: CASTPLGQGKRDTGELFF. The CDR3 nucleotides read TGTGCCAGCACACCTTTGGGTCAGGGAAAACGTGACACCGGGGAGCTGTTTTTT.

This chain connects TRBV28 to TRBJ1-2, with D tentatively TRBD1 (5 bases). Germline V gene sequence: CDR1 MDHEN, CDR2 SYDVKM. The CDR3 runs 13 residues. Between the trimmed V and J ends, which lost 3 bases and 4 bases, there was a span of 9 bases. The CDR3 loop reads CASSLGGFYGYTF. The CDR3, as DNA: TGTGCCAGCAGTTTGGGGGGTTTCTATGGCTACACCTTC.

V usage is TRBV5-1 and J usage is TRBJ1-2; the D gene is possibly TRBD1 (5 bases). This CDR3 is built from 13 residues. The V gene lost 0 bases and the J gene lost 8 bases, with 11 bases spanning the gap. The germline V gene encodes CDR1 SGHRS and CDR2 YFSETQ. The CDR3 DNA reads as TGCGCCAGCAGCTTGGCCGGGGGTGAAGGCTACACCTTC. It specifies CASSLAGGEGYTF.

This clone appeared a few times. This chain joins TRBV30 and TRBJ1-1; D uncertain. Germline CDR1 is GTSNPN and CDR2 is SVGIG (reference sequence). The CDR3 covers 12 residues. Deletions cut 5 bases from V and 1 base from J, with 8 bases between. The chain's CDR3 is CAWGPSNTEAFF. Here the CDR3 DNA reads TGTGCCTGGGGGCCCTCGAACACTGAAGCTTTCTTT.

The gene calls are TRBV19 and TRBJ1-1; a weak D match, TRBD1 (5 bases). Germline V gene data show CDR1 as LNHDA and CDR2 as SQIVND (reference sequence). V was cut by 6 bases and J by 4 bases, with 12 bases left in between. This CDR3 is built from 13 residues. The CDR3 region is CASRKGVATEAFF. The CDR3 nucleotides are TGTGCCAGTAGAAAAGGGGTTGCCACTGAAGCTTTCTTT.

The chain couples TRBV4-1 to TRBJ1-1; 8 bases are a match to TRBD1. CDR1 and CDR2 (germline): MGHRA, YSYEKL. The CDR3 length is 17 residues. J was trimmed by 0 bases and V by 1 base; bases with no gene match: 7. In DNA form, the CDR3 reads TGCGCCAGCAGCCAAGGACAGGGGTTTTTTTTGAACACTGAAGCTTTCTTT. Its protein is CASSQGQGFFLNTEAFF.

This clone was observed once. The chain couples TRBV11-2 to TRBJ2-5, with 14 bases matching TRBD2. The CDR3 totals 15 residues. J gave up 7 bases and V 5 bases, and 6 bases lay outside the gene matches. Germline-derived CDR1 and CDR2 are SGHAT and FQNNGV. The CDR3 region has the DNA TGTGCCAGCAGCATGACTAGCGGGGGGGCAGCGACCCAGTACTTC. This encodes CASSMTSGGAATQYF.

The chain couples TRBV7-2 to TRBJ2-7; a possible D gene is TRBD2 (5 bases). Per germline, CDR1 SGHTA and CDR2 FQGNSA. With 1 base removed from V and 8 bases from J, the gap between germline ends came to 21 bases. CDR3 length: 16 residues. For the CDR3, the DNA is TGTGCCAGCAGCTTAGGGGCAGATAGCGACCTTTACCAGCAGTACTTC. Translating gives CASSLGADSDLYQQYF.

The chain carries TRBV27 and TRBJ1-5; weak D call: TRBD1 (5 bases). In germline, CDR1 is MNHEY, CDR2 SMNVEV (reference sequence). CDR3 length equals 15 residues. Trimming stripped 3 bases from V and 1 base from J, with 10 bases between. CDR3 nucleotide sequence: TGTGCCAGCAGTTTGGAGGGGCACAGCAATCAGCCCCAGCATTTT. It is translated as CASSLEGHSNQPQHF.

This chain links TRBV4-2 with TRBJ2-5; 9 nucleotides align to TRBD2. The last part of the DNA fits TRBJ2-7 better; the J call may be wrong. This CDR3 comprises 14 residues. Per the germline V gene, CDR1 is LGHNA and CDR2 is YNFKEQ. CDR3 bases: TGTGCCAGCAGCCAAGATAGCGGGAGTTACGAGCAGTACTTC. The encoded protein is CASSQDSGSYEQYF.

The V gene is TRBV11-3, the J gene TRBJ2-5, with 7 nucleotides matching TRBD1. V lost 1 base to trimming and J lost 5 bases; unmatched junction nucleotides: 4. The CDR3 runs 14 residues. Germline V gene lookup returns CDR1 SGHNT and CDR2 YENEEA. The CDR3 is CASSLGDRGETQYF. The DNA of the CDR3 is TGTGCCAGCAGCTTAGGGGACAGAGGGGAGACCCAGTACTTC.

V and J are TRBV28 and TRBJ1-2; a possible D gene is TRBD1 (6 bases). The CDR3 consists of 13 residues. Trimming removed 6 bases at V and 4 bases at J, with 12 bases between. Germline loops: CDR1 MDHEN, CDR2 SYDVKM. The CDR3 reads CASRQQGRYGYTF. CDR3 bases: TGTGCCAGCAGACAACAGGGCCGCTATGGCTACACCTTC.

This chain connects TRBV27 to TRBJ1-4; 7 bases line up with TRBD1. CDR3 size: 15 residues. Germline V CDR1 and CDR2: MNHEY, SMNVEV (reference sequence). After removal of 5 bases from V and 0 bases from J, the junction contained 3 bases not matched to a gene. CDR3 nucleotide sequence: TGTGCCAGCAGTCGTCAGGGGGCAACTAATGAAAAACTGTTTTTT. It codes for CASSRQGATNEKLFF.

This clone was found once. The gene calls are TRBV2 and TRBJ2-7; TRBD2 matches 9 bases. Looked up from germline, CDR1 is SNHLY and CDR2 is FYNNEI. The V segment lost 0 bases and the J segment 0 bases; nucleotides outside the gene matches: 3. This CDR3 contains 16 residues. Here the CDR3 reads CASSEAGSGSSYEQYF. The DNA for the CDR3 is TGTGCCAGCAGTGAAGCGGGTAGCGGGAGCTCCTACGAGCAGTACTTC.

The chain recombines TRBV19 with TRBJ1-4, with D perhaps TRBD1 (5 bases). The length of the CDR3 is 14 residues. Trimming pared 7 bases from V and 5 bases from J, leaving 14 bases between. Germline V gene lookup returns CDR1 LNHDA and CDR2 SQIVND (reference sequence). This CDR3 reads CASTLAGYNEKLFF. The CDR3 DNA follows: TGTGCCAGTACGCTGGCAGGGTACAATGAAAAACTGTTTTTT.

This chain joins TRBV25-1 and TRBJ2-1; perhaps TRBD2 as D (6 bases). Germline CDR1 and CDR2: MGHDK and SYGVNS. The V end lost 2 bases, the J end lost 2 bases, and 10 bases lay between the germline ends. The CDR3 consists of 15 residues. The CDR3 bases are TGTGCCAGCAGTGAAGCGGGGAGTCCCTACAATGAGCAGTTCTTC. Amino acids: CASSEAGSPYNEQFF. Full variable domain (rest looked up from reference TRBV25-1 and TRBJ2-1): EADIYQTPRYLVIGTGKKITLECSQTMGHDKMYWYQQDPGMELHLIHYSYGVNSTEKGDLSSESTVSRIRTEHFPLTLESARPSHTSQYLCASSEAGSPYNEQFFGPGTRLTVL.

V usage is TRBV7-2 and J usage is TRBJ2-5; 8 bases fit TRBD2. Germline CDR1 reads SGHTA; CDR2 reads FQGNSA. V was clipped by 1 base and J by 5 bases; unmatched bases: 3. The CDR3 has 14 amino acids. CDR3 sequence: CASSLGGGGETQYF. The CDR3, as DNA: TGTGCCAGCAGCTTAGGGGGCGGGGGGGAGACCCAGTACTTC.